The 25 T cell receptor beta chains below come from one sample, sequenced in a study of STAT5B mutations in CD4+ large granular lymphocyte leukemia (dated 2022 in TCRdb). The library was produced with the immunoSEQ multiplex PCR assay. Held by TCRdb, this immuneACCESS table contains in-frame sequences only and omits some clones. Under half of the omission traces to an unresolved V gene where checked; the cause of the rest is unknown. In all, the sample holds roughly 35,000 clones, and 68% of those were seen once. Clones ranked in the top ten supply roughly 2% of the sample. The sample taken for sequencing was CD4+ T cells from blood buffy coats. Source of these receptors: a human donor in good health.

This sequence joins TRBV6-1 and TRBJ1-4, with D possibly being TRBD1 (5 bases). Germline CDR1 reads MNHNS; CDR2 reads SASEGT. Trimming cost V 6 bases and J 4 bases, with 12 bases left between them. The CDR3 has 14 residues. Here the CDR3 reads CASRQDSLNEKLFF. The CDR3 nucleotides are TGTGCCAGCAGACAAGACAGCCTTAATGAAAAACTGTTTTTT.

V usage is TRBV19 and J usage is TRBJ1-2; tentatively, D is TRBD1 (6 bases). The CDR3 runs 14 residues. V was shortened by 5 bases and J by 1 base, with 11 bases between the two germline ends. CDR1 is LNHDA, CDR2 SQIVND, per germline (reference sequence). DNA of the CDR3: TGTGCCAGTAGTCCTAGGGGGGGTAACTATGGCTACACCTTC. It translates to CASSPRGGNYGYTF.

This chain links TRBV4-3 with TRBJ1-6, with 8 bases aligning to TRBD1. Trimming took 0 bases from V and 4 from J; bases not matched to a gene: 11. The CDR3 is made up of 19 amino acids. The germline CDR1 and CDR2 sequences are LGHNA and YSLEER. The DNA for the CDR3 is TGCGCCAGCAGCCAAGAACCTTTTGGACAGGGAAGGTATAATTCACCCCTCCACTTT. Protein product: CASSQEPFGQGRYNSPLHF.

The chain carries TRBV5-1 and TRBJ1-4; possibly TRBD1 for D (6 bases). Germline CDR1 SGHRS, CDR2 YFSETQ. V was pared by 2 bases and J by 7 bases, with 12 bases between. The CDR3 contains 14 residues. The CDR3 here is CASSLQGRGEKLFF. The CDR3 DNA reads TGCGCCAGCAGCTTACAGGGTAGGGGTGAAAAACTGTTTTTT. Full variable domain (remainder filled in from reference TRBV5-1 and TRBJ1-4): KAGVTQTPRYLIKTRGQQVTLSCSPISGHRSVSWYQQTPGQGLQFLFEYFSETQRNKGNFPGRFSGRQFSNSRSEMNVSTLELGDSALYLCASSLQGRGEKLFFGSGTQLSVL.

The rearrangement links TRBV5-8 to TRBJ1-1, with TRBD1 matching over 9 bases. CDR1 is SGHTS and CDR2 is YDEGEE in the germline V gene. V gave up 1 base and J gave up 4 bases; unmatched junction bases: 8. The CDR3 sequence is 16 residues long. CDR3 nucleotides: TGTGCCAGCAGCTTGACGGTGCCGACAGGGGGCACTGAAGCTTTCTTT. It translates to CASSLTVPTGGTEAFF.

J is TRBJ1-1 and V is TRBV11-2; D might be TRBD1 (5 bases). The germline gives CDR1 SGHAT, CDR2 FQNNGV. Trimming shortened V by 5 bases and J by 4 bases, and 11 bases separated the two germline ends. The CDR3 spans 13 residues. CDR3 bases: TGTGCCAGCAGCCCCAGGGTAGTCACTGAAGCTTTCTTT. This sequence encodes CASSPRVVTEAFF. The full variable domain, with the rest looked up from reference TRBV11-2 and TRBJ1-1, is EAGVAQSPRYKIIEKRQSVAFWCNPISGHATLYWYQQILGQGPKLLIQFQNNGVVDDSQLPKDRFSAERLKGVDSTLKIQPAKLEDSAVYLCASSPRVVTEAFFGQGTRLTVV.

The chain has TRBV18 and TRBJ2-7; D call uncertain. Trimming pared 0 bases from V and 4 bases from J, leaving 7 bases between. The CDR3 consists of 13 residues. CDR1 is KGHSH and CDR2 is LQKENI in the germline V gene. The CDR3 reads CASSPPAEYEQYF. The CDR3 bases are TGTGCCAGCTCACCACCGGCAGAATACGAGCAGTACTTC.

The chain joins TRBV4-2 to TRBJ2-2; D perhaps matches TRBD2 (6 bases). The germline V gene encodes CDR1 LGHNA and CDR2 YNFKEQ. Trimming cost V 4 bases and J 3 bases, with 18 bases left between them. The CDR3 totals 17 residues. Here the CDR3 DNA reads TGTGCCAGCAGCCCAGGCGGCGGGGAAGTTCACACCGGGGAGCTGTTTTTT. Residues: CASSPGGGEVHTGELFF.

This chain uses TRBV9 with TRBJ1-3; tentative D call: TRBD1 (5 bases). Germline lookup yields CDR1 SGDLS and CDR2 YYNGEE. The CDR3 is 14 residues long. Trimming removed 4 bases from V and 3 bases from J, with 11 bases in between. The CDR3 region is CASSLGLDGNTIYF. Written as DNA, the CDR3 is TGTGCCAGCAGCCTGGGGCTGGATGGAAACACCATATATTTT.

This clone showed up just a few times. The V gene is TRBV2, the J gene TRBJ1-2; D perhaps matches TRBD1 (6 bases). Germline V CDR1 and CDR2: SNHLY, FYNNEI. Trimming shortened V by 4 bases and J by 6 bases, and 9 bases separated the two germline ends. The CDR3 length is 12 residues. The CDR3 sequence is CASSVAGDGYTF. In nucleotides, the CDR3 is TGTGCCAGCAGTGTGGCAGGGGATGGCTACACCTTC.

The count of this clone is one. The rearrangement joins TRBV5-6 to TRBJ2-1; 10 bases fit TRBD1. From germline, CDR1 is SGHDT and CDR2 YYEEEE. The CDR3 runs 16 residues. V shed 0 bases and J 4 bases; nucleotides not matched to a gene: 4. CDR3 nucleotides: TGTGCCAGCAGCTTGGCCGGGACAGGGGTTTACAATGAGCAGTTCTTC. Protein: CASSLAGTGVYNEQFF.

The chain recombines TRBV7-6 with TRBJ2-5, with D possibly being TRBD1 or TRBD2 (5 bases each). The CDR3 runs to 12 residues. Between the trimmed V and J ends, which lost 8 bases and 4 bases, there was a span of 11 bases. CDR1 SGHVS and CDR2 FNYEAQ come from the germline V gene. The CDR3 DNA follows: TGTGCCAGCGGTGGGACGGGAGAGACCCAGTACTTC. This codes for CASGGTGETQYF.

The V call is TRBV19, the J call TRBJ1-2; TRBD1 might be the D (5 bases). The CDR3 has 12 amino acids. V was shortened by 0 bases and J by 9 bases, with 8 bases between the two germline ends. Germline loops: CDR1 LNHDA, CDR2 SQIVND (reference sequence). The CDR3, as DNA: TGTGCCAGTAGTATAGAGGGGCTCCGCTACACCTTC. Its translation is CASSIEGLRYTF. The whole variable domain, remainder taken from reference TRBV19 and TRBJ1-2, is DGGITQSPKYLFRKEGQNVTLSCEQNLNHDAMYWYRQDPGQGLRLIYYSQIVNDFQKGDIAEGYSVSREKKESFPLTVTSAQKNPTAFYLCASSIEGLRYTFGSGTRLTVV.

The chain links TRBV9 to TRBJ2-6; possibly TRBD1 or TRBD2 for D (5 bases each). The germline CDR1 and CDR2 sequences are SGDLS and YYNGEE. The CDR3 consists of 18 residues. V was shortened by 0 bases and J by 3 bases, with 16 bases between the two germline ends. The CDR3 nucleotides read TGTGCCAGCAGCGTAGTAGGGGACCGAAATGGTGGGGCCAACGTCCTGACTTTC. Translating gives CASSVVGDRNGGANVLTF.

V usage is TRBV4-1 and J usage is TRBJ2-5; 16 nucleotides line up with TRBD2. The germline V gene encodes CDR1 MGHRA and CDR2 YSYEKL. V dropped 3 bases and J dropped 2; count of bases not matched to a gene: 12. The CDR3 has 20 residues. The CDR3: CASSQASSGLAGGKQETQYF. The CDR3 DNA reads TGCGCCAGCAGCCAGGCCTCGTCGGGACTAGCGGGGGGGAAACAAGAGACCCAGTACTTC.

V gene TRBV11-1 combines with J gene TRBJ1-1; no clear D gene. The CDR3 is 16 amino acids. V was trimmed by 4 bases and J by 3 bases, leaving 18 bases between them. Germline loops: CDR1 SGHAT, CDR2 FQDESV (reference sequence). CDR3 residues: CASSSRGMGKDTEAFF. CDR3 DNA sequence: TGTGCCAGCAGCTCTAGAGGGATGGGCAAGGACACTGAAGCTTTCTTT.

This chain links TRBV28 with TRBJ1-1; no reliable D call. Germline-derived CDR1 and CDR2 are MDHEN and SYDVKM. V was trimmed by 1 base and J by 7 bases, leaving 7 bases between them. The CDR3 consists of 12 residues. The CDR3 sequence is CASSLLRREAFF. DNA for the CDR3: TGTGCCAGCAGTTTATTACGCCGTGAAGCTTTCTTT. Combining the CDR3 with reference TRBV28 and TRBJ1-1 gives the whole variable domain DVKVTQSSRYLVKRTGEKVFLECVQDMDHENMFWYRQDPGLGLRLIYFSYDVKMKEKGDIPEGYSVSREKKERFSLILESASTNQTSMYLCASSLLRREAFFGQGTRLTVV.

This sequence joins TRBV19 and TRBJ2-1; D uncertain. V dropped 3 bases and J dropped 6 bases, with 12 bases sitting between them. The CDR3 totals 14 residues. Germline V lookup: CDR1 LNHDA, CDR2 SQIVND (reference sequence). In DNA form, the CDR3 reads TGTGCCAGTAGTATCTTACCAGATGGCAATGAGCAGTTCTTC. Translated: CASSILPDGNEQFF.

This chain links TRBV9 with TRBJ2-5, with 7 bases lining up with TRBD2. The CDR3 runs to 19 residues. Germline CDR1 is SGDLS and CDR2 is YYNGEE. V dropped 5 bases and J dropped 2; count of bases not matched to a gene: 21. The CDR3 coding sequence is TGTGCCAGCAGTCGGGGGGAGCTCGGTGCGACTCCGTTACAAGAGACCCAGTACTTC. Translated: CASSRGELGATPLQETQYF.

The chain has TRBV5-1 and TRBJ1-5, with 9 nucleotides matching TRBD1. The CDR3 totals 14 residues. Germline V gene data show CDR1 as SGHRS and CDR2 as YFSETQ. V was clipped by 4 bases and J by 4 bases; unmatched bases: 3. DNA of the CDR3: TGCGCCAGCAGCCCGGGACAGGGTAATCAGCCCCAGCATTTT. This sequence encodes CASSPGQGNQPQHF.

The genes are TRBV6-5 and TRBJ2-7; 7 bases fit TRBD2. Trimming took 2 bases from V and 7 from J; bases not matched to a gene: 5. The CDR3 length is 13 residues. The germline gives CDR1 MNHEY, CDR2 SVGAGI. CDR3 in DNA: TGTGCCAGCAGTTACCTACTGGGGGGGGAGCAGTACTTC. Translation: CASSYLLGGEQYF.

The chain links TRBV5-4 to TRBJ2-2; the D is unclear. The length of the CDR3 is 15 residues. V was clipped by 4 bases and J by 0 bases, with 10 bases between them. Germline CDR1 reads SGHNT; CDR2 reads YYREEE (reference sequence). The CDR3 protein is CASSPTATNTGELFF. DNA of the CDR3: TGTGCCAGCAGCCCAACAGCGACGAACACCGGGGAGCTGTTTTTT. Variable domain in full (rest from reference TRBV5-4 and TRBJ2-2): ETGVTQSPTHLIKTRGQQVTLRCSSQSGHNTVSWYQQALGQGPQFIFQYYREEENGRGNFPPRFSGLQFPNYSSELNVNALELDDSALYLCASSPTATNTGELFFGEGSRLTVL.

V is TRBV7-3 and J is TRBJ1-1; possibly TRBD1 for D (5 bases). The V gene lost 1 base and the J gene lost 1 base, with 10 bases spanning the gap. Germline values: CDR1 SGHTA, CDR2 FQGTGA. This CDR3 comprises 15 residues. CDR3 nucleotides: TGTGCCAGCAGCTTAAACGCTGGGGGGAACACTGAAGCTTTCTTT. It yields the protein CASSLNAGGNTEAFF.

This rearrangement joins TRBV19 to TRBJ2-7, with TRBD1 identical over 7 bases. After removal of 6 bases from V and 3 bases from J, the junction contained 5 bases not matched to a gene. The germline V gene has CDR1 LNHDA and CDR2 SQIVND (reference sequence). CDR3 length: 13 residues. CDR3 loop: CASRPGQNYEQYF. CDR3 bases: TGTGCCAGTAGGCCGGGACAGAACTACGAGCAGTACTTC.

This chain uses TRBV2 with TRBJ1-2, with D possibly TRBD1 on 5 matching bases. V was cut by 10 bases and J by 0 bases, with 12 bases left in between. The germline gives CDR1 SNHLY, CDR2 FYNNEI. There are 13 residues in the CDR3. The CDR3 nucleotides are TGTGCCACCCAGACAGACTCTAACTATGGCTACACCTTC. Translated, it gives CATQTDSNYGYTF.